This is a list of T cell receptor beta chains from one sample in a study of identical twins. TCRdb processed the 5' RACE reads anew with MiXCR; each CDR3 protein has one entry. The data show around 230,000 distinct CDR3 sequences, 5.5% to 7.5% seen once. The same sample was also studied in work on T cells expressing NK-cell markers.

Material: CD8+ T cells sorted from blood. The origin of the receptors is a woman between 18 and 29 years old in good health. CDR3s include the opening cysteine and the closing phenylalanine or tryptophan. The order of the fields is CDR3 protein, CDR3 DNA, D gene, J gene, V gene, clone size. D genes are given only for firm matches. Size values are once, few and many counts, or a class for expanded clones, and some rows have none.

CDR3: CASSQDWGSTDTQYF
DNA: TGTGCCAGCAGCCAAGACTGGGGGAGCACAGATACGCAGTATTTT
D: NA
J: TRBJ2-3
V: TRBV3-1
size: few

CDR3: CASSLNRFGRRETQYF
DNA: TGTGCCAGCAGCCTTAACAGGTTTGGTCGCCGGGAGACCCAGTACTTC
D: NA
J: TRBJ2-5
V: TRBV11-2
size: NA

CDR3: CASRKREGADTQYF
DNA: TGCGCCAGCCGGAAGCGGGAGGGCGCAGATACGCAGTATTTT
D: TRBD2
J: TRBJ2-3
V: TRBV4-1
size: NA

CDR3: CSASGRDEKLFF
DNA: TGCAGTGCGTCGGGACGGGATGAAAAACTGTTTTTT
D: NA
J: TRBJ1-4
V: TRBV20-1
size: many

CDR3: CACSFGTGGAEQYF
DNA: TGTGCCTGCAGTTTCGGGACAGGGGGCGCCGAGCAGTACTTC
D: TRBD1
J: TRBJ2-7
V: TRBV3-1
size: once

CDR3: CASSPSLGGEGSARVNTEAFF
DNA: TGTGCCAGCAGCCCCTCCCTTGGGGGCGAGGGGTCTGCTCGAGTGAACACTGAAGCTTTCTTT
D: NA
J: TRBJ1-1
V: TRBV13
size: few

CDR3: CASSQGTGWMNTEAFF
DNA: TGTGCCAGCAGCCAAGGGACAGGATGGATGAACACTGAAGCTTTCTTT
D: TRBD1
J: TRBJ1-1
V: TRBV3-1
size: NA

CDR3: CASSAGLYYTDTQYF
DNA: TGTGCCAGCAGCGCGGGACTCTACTACACAGATACGCAGTATTTT
D: NA
J: TRBJ2-3
V: TRBV9
size: many

CDR3: CSVTANTEAFF
DNA: TGCAGCGTGACAGCGAACACTGAAGCTTTCTTT
D: NA
J: TRBJ1-1
V: TRBV29-1
size: few

CDR3: CATRPTGVSRWDTQYF
DNA: TGTGCCACCAGACCCACAGGGGTTTCTAGATGGGATACGCAGTATTTT
D: TRBD1
J: TRBJ2-3
V: TRBV15
size: few

CDR3: CAISDAGSQETQYF
DNA: TGTGCCATCAGTGATGCCGGGAGCCAAGAGACCCAGTACTTC
D: NA
J: TRBJ2-5
V: TRBV10-3
size: many

CDR3: CASSETDTYVGAPYNEQFF
DNA: TGTGCCAGCAGCGAAACCGATACCTACGTGGGGGCACCTTACAATGAGCAGTTCTTC
D: NA
J: TRBJ2-1
V: TRBV6-1
size: NA

CDR3: CASSLGQGFTEAFF
DNA: TGCGCCAGCAGCTTGGGACAGGGCTTCACTGAAGCTTTCTTT
D: TRBD1
J: TRBJ1-1
V: TRBV5-1
size: many

CDR3: CASCLGQRTEAFF
DNA: TGCGCCAGCTGCTTGGGACAGCGGACTGAAGCTTTCTTT
D: TRBD1
J: TRBJ1-1
V: TRBV5-1
size: NA

CDR3: CASRIGNEQFF
DNA: TGTGCCAGCAGGATCGGTAATGAGCAGTTCTTC
D: NA
J: TRBJ2-1
V: TRBV7-2
size: many

CDR3: CSAPASGRADTQYF
DNA: TGCAGTGCTCCGGCCAGCGGGAGGGCAGATACGCAGTATTTT
D: TRBD2
J: TRBJ2-3
V: TRBV20-1
size: few

CDR3: CASSVSGANEKLFF
DNA: TGTGCCAGCAGCGTATCTGGGGCTAATGAAAAACTGTTTTTT
D: NA
J: TRBJ1-4
V: TRBV9
size: NA

CDR3: CASSHPRHTDTQYF
DNA: TGTGCCAGCAGCCATCCCCGTCACACAGATACGCAGTATTTT
D: NA
J: TRBJ2-3
V: TRBV14
size: NA

CDR3: CASSLAGEYYEQYF
DNA: TGCGCCAGCAGCTTGGCCGGGGAGTACTACGAGCAGTACTTC
D: NA
J: TRBJ2-7
V: TRBV5-1
size: NA

CDR3: CASRVLTDYNEQFF
DNA: TGTGCCAGCAGGGTGTTGACAGACTACAATGAGCAGTTCTTC
D: NA
J: TRBJ2-1
V: TRBV5-5
size: NA

CDR3: CASSYSRDTYNEQFF
DNA: TGTGCCAGCAGTTACTCCCGTGACACGTACAATGAGCAGTTCTTC
D: NA
J: TRBJ2-1
V: TRBV6-5
size: NA

CDR3: CASSYRQGVYYGYTF
DNA: TGCGCCAGCAGTTACAGACAGGGCGTCTACTATGGCTACACCTTC
D: TRBD1
J: TRBJ1-2
V: TRBV5-1
size: few

CDR3: CASSLSRDTNTEAFF
DNA: TGTGCCAGCAGCCTCAGCCGGGACACGAACACTGAAGCTTTCTTT
D: NA
J: TRBJ1-1
V: TRBV7-9
size: many

CDR3: CASSRIQGAGYNEQFF
DNA: TGTGCCAGCAGTCGAATACAGGGGGCAGGCTACAATGAGCAGTTCTTC
D: TRBD1
J: TRBJ2-1
V: TRBV12-3/TRBV12-4
size: few

CDR3: CASSFSGSWNEQFF
DNA: TGCGCCAGCAGCTTTAGCGGGAGCTGGAATGAGCAGTTCTTC
D: TRBD2
J: TRBJ2-1
V: TRBV5-1
size: few

CDR3: CASSPPEQGLNQPQHF
DNA: TGTGCCAGCAGCCCCCCCGAACAGGGACTCAATCAGCCCCAGCATTTT
D: NA
J: TRBJ1-5
V: TRBV7-8
size: few

CDR3: CASSIRGLARVRTQYF
DNA: TGTGCCAGTAGTATACGGGGACTAGCTCGAGTTCGGACCCAGTACTTC
D: TRBD2
J: TRBJ2-5
V: TRBV19
size: NA

CDR3: CASRGQGGDDEQFF
DNA: TGTGCCAGCAGGGGACAGGGGGGAGACGATGAGCAGTTCTTC
D: TRBD1
J: TRBJ2-1
V: TRBV9
size: NA

CDR3: CASSFSPGDTEAFF
DNA: TGTGCCAGCAGTTTCTCCCCTGGGGACACTGAAGCTTTCTTT
D: NA
J: TRBJ1-1
V: TRBV12-3/TRBV12-4
size: many

CDR3: CASSVWDRGQGTEAFF
DNA: TGTGCCAGCAGTGTCTGGGACAGGGGGCAGGGCACTGAAGCTTTCTTT
D: TRBD1
J: TRBJ1-1
V: TRBV12-3/TRBV12-4
size: many

CDR3: CSVAGRGNWQYF
DNA: TGCAGTGTAGCCGGCCGGGGAAATTGGCAGTACTTC
D: NA
J: TRBJ2-7
V: TRBV20-1
size: many

CDR3: CASSLGLLRTGSRNTIYF
DNA: TGTGCCAGCAGTTTAGGACTACTAAGGACAGGGAGTAGGAACACCATATATTTT
D: TRBD1
J: TRBJ1-3
V: TRBV12-3/TRBV12-4
size: few

CDR3: CASSVTPDTQYF
DNA: TGTGCCAGCAGCGTAACCCCAGATACGCAGTATTTT
D: NA
J: TRBJ2-3
V: TRBV9
size: NA

CDR3: CASSLYAAEAFF
DNA: TGTGCCAGCAGCTTATACGCCGCTGAAGCTTTCTTT
D: NA
J: TRBJ1-1
V: TRBV7-6
size: NA

CDR3: CASSFGRSEAFF
DNA: TGTGCCAGCAGCTTTGGGAGGTCTGAAGCTTTCTTT
D: NA
J: TRBJ1-1
V: TRBV5-4
size: NA

CDR3: CASSQDPGSRGYTF
DNA: TGTGCCAGCAGCCAAGATCCAGGGTCTCGTGGCTACACCTTC
D: NA
J: TRBJ1-2
V: TRBV3-1
size: many

CDR3: CAWRFAGSGYF
DNA: TGTGCCTGGAGATTCGCCGGGTCGGGGTACTTC
D: NA
J: TRBJ2-7
V: TRBV30
size: NA

CDR3: CASSGSGGGDTQYF
DNA: TGTGCCAGCAGCGGTAGCGGGGGAGGGGATACGCAGTATTTT
D: TRBD2
J: TRBJ2-3
V: TRBV7-8
size: NA

CDR3: CASSLGGGKDTQYF
DNA: TGTGCCAGCAGTTTAGGCGGGGGGAAAGATACGCAGTATTTT
D: TRBD2
J: TRBJ2-3
V: TRBV12-3/TRBV12-4
size: few

CDR3: CASSLGTGSTNYGYTF
DNA: TGTGCCAGCAGCTTAGGGACAGGGTCCACTAACTATGGCTACACCTTC
D: TRBD1
J: TRBJ1-2
V: TRBV5-6
size: many

CDR3: CSGTWGYNELFF
DNA: TGCAGCGGGACCTGGGGCTACAATGAGCTGTTCTTC
D: NA
J: TRBJ2-1
V: TRBV29-1
size: NA

CDR3: CSVAGDWPNTEAFF
DNA: TGCAGCGTTGCTGGAGATTGGCCAAACACTGAAGCTTTCTTT
D: NA
J: TRBJ1-1
V: TRBV29-1
size: many

CDR3: CASSRTGLRDEQYF
DNA: TGTGCCAGCAGCCGGACAGGGTTAAGGGACGAGCAGTACTTC
D: TRBD1
J: TRBJ2-7
V: TRBV5-6
size: few

CDR3: CASSLNLYEQYF
DNA: TGTGCCAGCAGTTTAAATCTATACGAGCAGTACTTC
D: NA
J: TRBJ2-7
V: TRBV12-3/TRBV12-4
size: many

CDR3: CSGLGGMNTEAFF
DNA: TGCAGCGGCCTGGGAGGAATGAACACTGAAGCTTTCTTT
D: NA
J: TRBJ1-1
V: TRBV29-1
size: many

CDR3: CASSTWDRSTEAFF
DNA: TGTGCCAGCAGCACCTGGGACAGGTCCACTGAAGCTTTCTTT
D: TRBD1
J: TRBJ1-1
V: TRBV7-9
size: few

CDR3: CASSWGEGNEQFF
DNA: TGTGCCAGCAGTTGGGGCGAGGGCAATGAGCAGTTCTTC
D: NA
J: TRBJ2-1
V: TRBV27
size: few

CDR3: CASSLPDGSNSRGIQYF
DNA: TGTGCCAGCAGCCTACCCGATGGGTCGAATAGTAGAGGCATTCAGTACTTC
D: NA
J: TRBJ2-4
V: TRBV12-3/TRBV12-4
size: few

CDR3: CASSLGGQYGYTF
DNA: TGTGCCAGCAGCTTAGGTGGACAGTATGGCTACACCTTC
D: NA
J: TRBJ1-2
V: TRBV7-9
size: NA

CDR3: CASSLGSRTYEQYF
DNA: TGTGCCAGCAGCTTGGGCTCGAGGACCTACGAGCAGTACTTC
D: NA
J: TRBJ2-7
V: TRBV5-6
size: NA

CDR3: CASSQAGTSGGGAETQYF
DNA: TGTGCCAGCAGCCAAGCGGGGACTAGCGGGGGGGGGGCCGAGACCCAGTACTTC
D: TRBD2
J: TRBJ2-5
V: TRBV4-2
size: many

CDR3: CASSQAGQDHVGYTF
DNA: TGTGCCAGCAGCCAAGCGGGACAGGACCATGTTGGCTACACCTTC
D: TRBD1
J: TRBJ1-2
V: TRBV3-1
size: many

CDR3: CASSIPAASSTDTQYF
DNA: TGTGCCAGCAGCATCCCAGCGGCGTCCAGCACAGATACGCAGTATTTT
D: NA
J: TRBJ2-3
V: TRBV12-3/TRBV12-4
size: NA

CDR3: CASSFLGQGYNEQFF
DNA: TGCGCCAGCAGCTTCCTGGGACAGGGCTACAATGAGCAGTTCTTC
D: TRBD1
J: TRBJ2-1
V: TRBV5-1
size: few

CDR3: CASRGPSSGSSRPGELFF
DNA: TGTGCCAGCAGGGGACCGAGTAGCGGGAGTAGTAGACCCGGGGAGCTGTTTTTT
D: TRBD2
J: TRBJ2-2
V: TRBV7-6
size: few

CDR3: CVSRGATEAFF
DNA: TGTGTCAGCAGGGGGGCGACTGAAGCTTTCTTT
D: TRBD1
J: TRBJ1-1
V: TRBV27
size: few

CDR3: CASSPGGTGNSQYF
DNA: TGTGCCAGCAGCCCCGGCGGGACAGGGAACTCACAGTATTTT
D: TRBD1
J: TRBJ2-3
V: TRBV9
size: NA

CDR3: CSAREASSYNEQFF
DNA: TGCAGTGCTAGGGAGGCAAGCTCCTACAATGAGCAGTTCTTC
D: NA
J: TRBJ2-1
V: TRBV20-1
size: many

CDR3: CASSITSGTSGRAWETQYF
DNA: TGTGCCAGCAGCATAACTAGCGGGACTAGCGGGAGGGCTTGGGAGACCCAGTACTTC
D: TRBD2
J: TRBJ2-5
V: TRBV6-2/TRBV6-3
size: few

CDR3: CASSEKITSGSTTDTQYF
DNA: TGTGCCAGCAGTGAAAAAATAACTAGCGGGAGTACAACAGATACGCAGTATTTT
D: TRBD2
J: TRBJ2-3
V: TRBV6-1
size: NA